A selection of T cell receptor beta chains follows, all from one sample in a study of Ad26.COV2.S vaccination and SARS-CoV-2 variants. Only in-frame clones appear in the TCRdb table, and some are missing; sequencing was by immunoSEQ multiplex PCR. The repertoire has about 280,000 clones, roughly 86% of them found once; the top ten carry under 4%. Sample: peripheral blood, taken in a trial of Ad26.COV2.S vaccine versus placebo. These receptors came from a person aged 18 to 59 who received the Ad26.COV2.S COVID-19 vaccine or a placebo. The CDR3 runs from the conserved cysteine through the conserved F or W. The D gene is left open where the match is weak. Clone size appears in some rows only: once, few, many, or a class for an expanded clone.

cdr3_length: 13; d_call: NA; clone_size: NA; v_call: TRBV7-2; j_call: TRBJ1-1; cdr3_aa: CASSPYINTEAFF; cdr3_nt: TGTGCCAGCAGCCCATATATTAACACTGAAGCTTTCTTT
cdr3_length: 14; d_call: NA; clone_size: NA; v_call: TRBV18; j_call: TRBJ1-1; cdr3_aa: CASSPFRGGTEAFF; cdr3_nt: TGTGCCAGCTCACCCTTCCGTGGCGGGACTGAAGCTTTCTTT
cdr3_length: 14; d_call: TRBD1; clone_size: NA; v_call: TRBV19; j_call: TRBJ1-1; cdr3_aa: CASRRQGMNTEAFF; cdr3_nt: TGTGCCAGTAGGAGACAGGGCATGAACACTGAAGCTTTCTTT
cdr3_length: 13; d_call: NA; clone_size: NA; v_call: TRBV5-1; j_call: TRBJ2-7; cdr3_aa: CASSIGADYEQYF; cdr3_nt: TGCGCCAGCAGCATCGGGGCCGATTACGAGCAGTACTTC
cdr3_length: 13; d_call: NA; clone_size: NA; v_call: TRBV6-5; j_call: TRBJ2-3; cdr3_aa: CASRLFRTDTQYF; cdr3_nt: TGTGCCAGCAGGCTCTTCCGCACAGATACGCAGTATTTT
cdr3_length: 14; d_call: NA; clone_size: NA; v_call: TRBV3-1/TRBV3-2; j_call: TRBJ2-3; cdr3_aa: CASSQAGITDTQYF; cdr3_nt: TGTGCCAGCAGCCAAGCCGGAATCACAGATACGCAGTATTTT
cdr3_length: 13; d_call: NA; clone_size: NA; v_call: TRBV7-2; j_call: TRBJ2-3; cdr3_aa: CASSLAPTDTQYF; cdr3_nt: TGTGCCAGCAGCTTAGCGCCCACAGATACGCAGTATTTT
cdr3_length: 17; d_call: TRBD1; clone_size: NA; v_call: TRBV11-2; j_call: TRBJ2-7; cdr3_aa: CASSLGRRDRPSYEQYF; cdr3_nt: TGTGCCAGCAGCTTAGGCCGCCGGGACAGGCCGTCCTACGAGCAGTACTTC
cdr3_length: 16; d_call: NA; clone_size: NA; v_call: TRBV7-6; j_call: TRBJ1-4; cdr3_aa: CASSLVDAPSDEKLFF; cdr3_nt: TGTGCCAGCAGCTTAGTCGATGCGCCGTCGGATGAAAAACTGTTTTTT
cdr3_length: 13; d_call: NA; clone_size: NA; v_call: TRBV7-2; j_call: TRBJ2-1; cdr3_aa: CASSLAFSDEQFF; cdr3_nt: TGTGCCAGCAGCTTAGCTTTCTCGGATGAGCAGTTCTTC
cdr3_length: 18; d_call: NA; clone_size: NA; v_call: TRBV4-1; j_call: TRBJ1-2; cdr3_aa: CASSQESRDAGLWDGYTF; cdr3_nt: TGCGCCAGCAGCCAAGAGTCCCGGGACGCCGGCCTGTGGGATGGCTACACCTTC
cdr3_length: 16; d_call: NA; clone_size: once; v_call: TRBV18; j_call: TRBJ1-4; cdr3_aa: CASSPARTVLNEKLFF; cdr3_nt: TGTGCCAGCTCACCCGCAAGGACAGTTCTGAATGAAAAACTGTTTTTT
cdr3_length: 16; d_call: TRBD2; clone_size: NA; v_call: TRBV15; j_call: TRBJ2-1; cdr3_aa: CATSSYIKQGRDEQFF; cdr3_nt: TGTGCCACCAGCAGCTACATTAAGCAAGGGAGGGATGAGCAGTTCTTC
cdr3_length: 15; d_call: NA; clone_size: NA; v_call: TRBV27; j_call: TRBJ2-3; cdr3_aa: CASSSGLISTDTQYF; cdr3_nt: TGTGCCAGCAGTTCTGGCCTCATTAGCACAGATACGCAGTATTTT
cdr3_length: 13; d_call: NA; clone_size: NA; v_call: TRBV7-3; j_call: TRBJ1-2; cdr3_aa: CASSLWGNYGYTF; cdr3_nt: TGTGCCAGCAGCTTGTGGGGAAACTATGGCTACACCTTC
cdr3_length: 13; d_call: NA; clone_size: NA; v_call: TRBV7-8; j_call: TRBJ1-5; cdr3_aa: CASSLATNQPQHF; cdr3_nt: TGTGCCAGCAGCTTGGCGACAAATCAGCCCCAGCATTTT
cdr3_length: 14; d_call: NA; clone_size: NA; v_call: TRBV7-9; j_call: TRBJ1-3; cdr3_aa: CASSLDGGLDTIYF; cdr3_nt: TGTGCCAGCAGCTTAGATGGGGGTCTGGACACCATATATTTT
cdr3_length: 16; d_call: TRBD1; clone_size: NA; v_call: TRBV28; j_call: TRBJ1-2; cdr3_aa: CASSPGTGALDYGYTF; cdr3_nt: TGTGCCAGCAGTCCCGGGACAGGGGCCCTAGACTATGGCTACACCTTC
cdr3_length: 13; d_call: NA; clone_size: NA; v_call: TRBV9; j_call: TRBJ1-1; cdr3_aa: CASSVAGRPEAFF; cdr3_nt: TGTGCCAGCAGCGTAGCAGGTCGTCCTGAAGCTTTCTTT
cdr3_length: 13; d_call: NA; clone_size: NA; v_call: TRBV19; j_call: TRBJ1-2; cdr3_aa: CASSQGADYGYTF; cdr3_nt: TGTGCCAGTAGCCAAGGTGCCGACTATGGCTACACCTTC
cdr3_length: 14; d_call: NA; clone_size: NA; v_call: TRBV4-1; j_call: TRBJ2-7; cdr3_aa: CASSQAQGIYEQYF; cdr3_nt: TGCGCCAGCAGCCAGGCCCAGGGGATCTACGAGCAGTACTTC
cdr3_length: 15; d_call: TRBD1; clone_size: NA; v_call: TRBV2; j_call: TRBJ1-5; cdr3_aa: CASSSQTGSRQPQHF; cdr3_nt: TGTGCCAGCAGTTCCCAGACAGGGTCCCGTCAGCCCCAGCATTTT
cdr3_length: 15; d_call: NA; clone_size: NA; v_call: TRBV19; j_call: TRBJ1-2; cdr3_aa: CASSPYIGAYGGYTF; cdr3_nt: TGTGCCAGTAGTCCCTATATAGGAGCATATGGGGGCTACACCTTC
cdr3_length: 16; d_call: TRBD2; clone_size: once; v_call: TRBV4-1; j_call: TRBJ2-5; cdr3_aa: CASSQESGSGGETQYF; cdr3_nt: TGCGCCAGCAGCCAAGAGAGCGGGAGCGGGGGGGAGACCCAGTACTTC
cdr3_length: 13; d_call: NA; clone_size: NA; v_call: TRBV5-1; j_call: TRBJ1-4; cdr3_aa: CASSWGTDEKLFF; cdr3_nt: TGCGCCAGCAGCTGGGGGACGGATGAAAAACTGTTTTTT
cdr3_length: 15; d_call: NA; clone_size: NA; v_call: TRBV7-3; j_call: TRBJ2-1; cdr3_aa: CASSFSGGLGDEQFF; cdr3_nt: TGTGCCAGCAGCTTCTCCGGGGGGCTGGGCGATGAGCAGTTCTTC